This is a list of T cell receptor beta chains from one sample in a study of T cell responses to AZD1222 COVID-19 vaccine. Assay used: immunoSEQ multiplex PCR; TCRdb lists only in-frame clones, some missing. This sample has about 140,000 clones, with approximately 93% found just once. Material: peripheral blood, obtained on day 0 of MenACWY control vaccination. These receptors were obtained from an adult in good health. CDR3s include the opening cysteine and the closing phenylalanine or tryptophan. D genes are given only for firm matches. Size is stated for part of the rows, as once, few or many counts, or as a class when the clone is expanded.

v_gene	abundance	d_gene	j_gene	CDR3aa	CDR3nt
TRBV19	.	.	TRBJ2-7	CASSIGRTEQYF	TGTGCCAGTAGTATTGGGCGCACCGAACAGTACTTC
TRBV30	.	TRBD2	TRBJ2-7	CAWSQSLAGGVDEQYF	TGTGCCTGGAGCCAAAGCCTAGCGGGAGGGGTGGACGAGCAGTACTTC
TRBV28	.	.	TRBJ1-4	CASSYSGMGNEKLFF	TGTGCCAGCAGTTACTCCGGTATGGGTAATGAAAAACTGTTTTTT
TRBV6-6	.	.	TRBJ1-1	CASIPKFEAFF	TGTGCCAGCATCCCTAAATTTGAAGCTTTCTTT
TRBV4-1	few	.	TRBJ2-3	CASSLRPSGSMGGDTQYF	TGCGCCAGCAGCTTACGCCCTTCGGGATCCATGGGTGGGGATACGCAGTATTTT
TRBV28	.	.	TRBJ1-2	CASSFGRGNYGYTF	TGTGCCAGCAGTTTCGGGAGGGGCAACTATGGCTACACCTTC
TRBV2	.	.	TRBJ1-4	CASSPGGVEKLFF	TGTGCCAGCAGTCCCGGTGGAGTTGAAAAACTGTTTTTT
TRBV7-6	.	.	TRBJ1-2	CASSPRFLPIGNYGYTF	TGTGCCAGCAGCCCCAGATTTCTTCCTATTGGAAACTATGGCTACACCTTC
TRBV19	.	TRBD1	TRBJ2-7	CATRTGPTYEQYF	TGTGCCACCCGGACAGGGCCGACCTACGAGCAGTACTTC
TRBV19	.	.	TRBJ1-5	CASSVRVPSPNQPQHF	TGTGCCAGTAGTGTCAGAGTCCCTAGCCCCAATCAGCCCCAGCATTTT
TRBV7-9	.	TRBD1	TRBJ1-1	CASSPRRQGLGTEAFF	TGTGCCAGCAGCCCGAGGCGACAGGGACTCGGCACTGAAGCTTTCTTT
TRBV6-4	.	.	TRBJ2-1	CASSDPLPQRGPYNEQFF	TGTGCCAGCAGTGACCCTCTTCCCCAGAGGGGACCCTACAATGAGCAGTTCTTC
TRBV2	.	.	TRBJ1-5	CASSEGFNQPQHF	TGTGCCAGCAGTGAAGGCTTTAATCAGCCCCAGCATTTT
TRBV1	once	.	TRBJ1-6	CTSSQCVQVRSPLHF	TGCACCAGCAGCCAATGTGTACAGGTACGCTCACCCCTCCACTTT
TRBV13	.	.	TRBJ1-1	CASSLDRNDRVWIF	TGTGCCAGCAGCTTAGACCGGAACGATCGCGTGTGGATCTTT
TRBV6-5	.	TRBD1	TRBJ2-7	CASGQGAPYEQYF	TGTGCCAGTGGACAGGGAGCCCCCTACGAGCAGTACTTC
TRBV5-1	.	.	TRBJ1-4	CASSRTGTPIVEKLFF	TGCGCCAGCAGCAGGACCGGGACCCCAATAGTTGAAAAACTGTTTTTT
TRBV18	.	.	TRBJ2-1	CASSPPMGTAYNEQFF	TGTGCCAGCTCACCACCGATGGGCACCGCATACAATGAGCAGTTCTTC
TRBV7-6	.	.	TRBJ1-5	CASSMGWGQPQHF	TGTGCCAGCAGCATGGGGTGGGGTCAGCCCCAGCATTTT
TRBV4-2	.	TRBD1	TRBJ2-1	CASSLRQGEGYNEQFF	TGTGCCAGCAGCCTCCGACAGGGCGAGGGCTACAATGAGCAGTTCTTC
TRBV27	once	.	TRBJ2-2	CASSQGGDIANTGELFF	TGTGCCAGCAGCCAGGGGGGGGACATCGCGAACACCGGGGAGCTGTTTTTT
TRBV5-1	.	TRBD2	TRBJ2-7	CASSPGTSGGYEQYF	TGCGCCAGCAGCCCCGGGACTAGCGGGGGATACGAGCAGTACTTC
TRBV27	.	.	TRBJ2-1	CASSRLGSYNEQFF	TGTGCCAGCAGTAGACTAGGCTCCTACAATGAGCAGTTCTTC
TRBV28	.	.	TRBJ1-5	CASSLRDYQPQHF	TGTGCCAGCAGTCTCAGGGATTATCAGCCCCAGCATTTT
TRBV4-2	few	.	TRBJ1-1	CASSQEIQGATEAFF	TGTGCCAGCAGCCAAGAGATTCAGGGTGCCACTGAAGCTTTCTTT
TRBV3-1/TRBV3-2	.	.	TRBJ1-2	CASSQDLRWTNQGDYGYTF	TGTGCCAGCAGCCAAGATCTCCGGTGGACCAACCAAGGGGACTATGGCTACACCTTC
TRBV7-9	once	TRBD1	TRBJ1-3	CASSLAQGAGGNTIYF	TGTGCCAGCAGCTTAGCTCAGGGGGCCGGTGGAAACACCATATATTTT
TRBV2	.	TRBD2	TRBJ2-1	CASRGLAGGPEQFF	TGTGCCAGCAGGGGACTAGCGGGAGGGCCCGAGCAGTTCTTC